The 25 T cell receptor beta chains reported below all come from one sample, sequenced in a study of blood T cell repertoires in COVID-19. Clones were sequenced by immunoSEQ multiplex PCR, and TCRdb holds only the in-frame ones, with some missing. The repertoire has some 290,000 clones, roughly 90% of them found once; the top ten carry approximately 12%. The source material was peripheral blood. These receptor sequences come from a young woman with COVID-19, enrolled during active disease.

In DNA, the CDR3 is TGTGCCAGCAGCCACCCAGGGATTACCTATGGCTACACCTTC. Translation: CASSHPGITYGYTF. V usage is TRBV7-9 and J usage is TRBJ1-2, with D perhaps matching TRBD1 (5 bases). Germline V gene data show CDR1 as SEHNR and CDR2 as FQNEAQ (reference sequence). The CDR3 covers 14 residues. Trimming pared 5 bases from V and 4 bases from J, leaving 14 bases between.

This chain links TRBV2 with TRBJ2-7; a possible D gene is TRBD1 (6 bases). The CDR3 covers 13 residues. CDR1 and CDR2 (germline): SNHLY, FYNNEI. Trimming removed 5 bases at V and 9 bases at J, with 17 bases between. The CDR3 reads CASSFYRVEGQYF. CDR3 DNA sequence: TGTGCCAGCAGTTTTTACAGGGTAGAAGGGCAGTACTTC. The full variable domain, its missing parts supplied by reference TRBV2 and TRBJ2-7, is EPEVTQTPSHQVTQMGQEVILRCVPISNHLYFYWYRQILGQKVEFLVSFYNNEISEKSEIFDDQFSVERPDGSNFTLKIRSTKLEDSAMYFCASSFYRVEGQYFGPGTRLTVT.

CDR3 sequence (DNA): TGTGCCAGCAGGACCCAGGGGGATCAGCCCCAGCATTTT. Protein sequence: CASRTQGDQPQHF. J is TRBJ1-5 and V is TRBV5-5; 7 nucleotides match TRBD1. The length of the CDR3 is 13 residues. V lost 5 bases and J lost 5; bases outside the gene matches: 4. Germline lookup yields CDR1 SGHKS and CDR2 YYEKEE (reference sequence).

The chain employs TRBV11-2 and TRBJ1-5; D is uncertain. Germline V CDR1 and CDR2: SGHAT, FQNNGV. The CDR3 covers 13 residues. The germline V and J ends were trimmed by 0 bases and 6 bases, with 6 bases remaining between them. CDR3 in DNA: TGTGCCAGCAGCTTAGATCGAGGTCAGCCCCAGCATTTT. Protein sequence: CASSLDRGQPQHF.

Many counts were recorded for this clone. This chain links TRBV5-1 with TRBJ1-2, with D possibly being TRBD1 (6 bases). CDR1 and CDR2 (germline): SGHRS, YFSETQ. The CDR3 has 15 amino acids. Trimming stripped 5 bases from V and 0 bases from J, with 14 bases between. Here the CDR3 DNA reads TGCGCCAGCAGTAGCCTACAGGGAACTAACTATGGCTACACCTTC. Translated: CASSSLQGTNYGYTF.

The gene calls are TRBV9 and TRBJ2-1, with D possibly TRBD2 on 6 matching bases. The CDR3 sequence is 17 residues long. Trimming stripped 3 bases from V and 1 base from J, with 17 bases between. Germline CDR1 SGDLS, CDR2 YYNGEE. CDR3 sequence: CASSALPGSGSYNEQFF. CDR3 bases: TGTGCCAGCAGCGCCCTTCCGGGCAGCGGGTCCTACAATGAGCAGTTCTTC. Using reference TRBV9 and TRBJ2-1 for the parts outside the CDR3, the full variable domain is DSGVTQTPKHLITATGQRVTLRCSPRSGDLSVYWYQQSLDQGLQFLIQYYNGEERAKGNILERFSAQQFPDLHSELNLSSLELGDSALYFCASSALPGSGSYNEQFFGPGTRLTVL.

The chain recombines TRBV11-3 with TRBJ1-6; 7 positions agree with TRBD1. Trimming at V came to 0 bases and at J to 6 bases, leaving 2 bases not matched to a gene. Germline V gene sequence: CDR1 SGHNT, CDR2 YENEEA. This CDR3 contains 15 residues. DNA for the CDR3: TGTGCCAGCAGCTTAGAAGCAGGGGGTAATTCACCCCTCCACTTT. Its protein product is CASSLEAGGNSPLHF.

The V and J genes are TRBV7-9 and TRBJ2-3; D gene ambiguous. The CDR3 spans 13 residues. In germline, CDR1 is SEHNR, CDR2 FQNEAQ (reference sequence). V lost 4 bases to trimming and J lost 8 bases, with 13 bases between them. The DNA for the CDR3 is TGTGCCAGCAGCTCAAGTGGCCCTAGTACGCAGTATTTT. Its protein is CASSSSGPSTQYF. Complete variable domain (other parts from reference TRBV7-9 and TRBJ2-3): DTGVSQNPRHKITKRGQNVTFRCDPISEHNRLYWYRQTLGQGPEFLTYFQNEAQLEKSRLLSDRFSAERPKGSFSTLEIQRTEQGDSAMYLCASSSSGPSTQYFGPGTRLTVL.

The chain is built from TRBV5-1 and TRBJ2-7; 10 nucleotides line up with TRBD1. CDR1 is SGHRS, CDR2 YFSETQ, per germline. CDR3 size: 16 residues. Trimming cost V 4 bases and J 6 bases; bases outside gene matches: 13. As DNA, the CDR3 is TGCGCCAGCAGCATAAGCGGGACAGGGGTTGGAAGCGAGCAGTACTTC. Translation gives CASSISGTGVGSEQYF.

This chain connects TRBV4-1 to TRBJ1-2; D is perhaps TRBD1 (6 bases). Trimming stripped 4 bases from V and 2 bases from J, with 14 bases between. Germline values: CDR1 MGHRA, CDR2 YSYEKL. The CDR3 has 15 residues. The CDR3 region has the DNA TGCGCCAGCAGCCTACAGGGAAATGGGAACTATGGCTACACCTTC. It yields the protein CASSLQGNGNYGYTF.

The J gene is TRBJ1-1, the V gene TRBV19; 12 bases line up with TRBD1. Germline V gene sequence: CDR1 LNHDA, CDR2 SQIVND (reference sequence). With 6 bases clipped from V and 5 bases from J, the junction kept 1 base outside the gene matches. This CDR3 comprises 13 residues. The CDR3 region is CASRGQGATEAFF. In DNA form, the CDR3 reads TGTGCCAGTAGGGGACAGGGGGCGACTGAAGCTTTCTTT.

This clone occurred once. V and J are TRBV10-2 and TRBJ1-1; 7 bases are shared with TRBD1. CDR1 and CDR2 (germline): WSHSY, SAAADI. Trimming took 6 bases from V and 5 from J; bases not matched to a gene: 12. This CDR3 is 15 amino acids long. The CDR3 region is CASRDRQGGRTEAFF. In DNA, the CDR3 is TGCGCCAGCAGGGACAGACAGGGCGGTAGGACTGAAGCTTTCTTT.

The rearrangement links TRBV27 to TRBJ1-5, with a tentative D call TRBD1 (5 bases). CDR1 is MNHEY, CDR2 SMNVEV, per germline (reference sequence). Trimming took off 5 bases at V and 15 bases at J, with 23 bases between the two ends. The CDR3 runs to 14 residues. CDR3 region: CASSVTGAFTYAHF. For the CDR3, the DNA is TGTGCCAGCAGTGTCACAGGCGCGTTTACATATGCGCATTTT.

The chain joins TRBV7-2 to TRBJ2-7; 9 bases agree with TRBD1. The germline CDR1 and CDR2 sequences are SGHTA and FQGNSA. CDR3 length: 16 amino acids. With 4 bases clipped from V and 0 bases from J, the junction kept 7 bases outside the gene matches. CDR3 in amino acids: CASSYLTGGGSYEQYF. The CDR3 DNA is TGTGCCAGCAGCTATTTAACAGGGGGCGGCTCCTACGAGCAGTACTTC.

The rearrangement joins TRBV7-9 to TRBJ2-5; a weak D match, TRBD2 (7 bases). The germline V gene has CDR1 SEHNR and CDR2 FQNEAQ (reference sequence). The ends were cut back, 8 bases at V and 5 bases at J, with 24 bases in the middle. The CDR3 length is 16 residues. In DNA form, the CDR3 reads TGTGCCAGCGCCCCCGCAGACGGGGGGCTTCGGGAGACCCAGTACTTC. It specifies CASAPADGGLRETQYF.

The chain has TRBV5-6 and TRBJ1-1; D call uncertain. The length of the CDR3 is 13 residues. The germline V and J ends were trimmed by 5 bases and 4 bases, with 12 bases remaining between them. Germline CDR1 is SGHDT and CDR2 is YYEEEE. The CDR3 DNA reads TGTGCCAGCAGTTGGCAAACCGTCACTGAAGCTTTCTTT. This translates into CASSWQTVTEAFF.

The chain recombines TRBV7-9 with TRBJ2-5, with TRBD1 matching 8 bases. The V gene's germline CDR1 is SEHNR and CDR2 FQNEAQ (reference sequence). The J segment lost 1 base and the V segment lost 11 bases, leaving 9 bases of the junction unmatched. The CDR3 is 14 residues long. CDR3 sequence: CAASGTGLQETQYF. The CDR3 nucleotides read TGTGCCGCGTCCGGGACAGGCCTCCAAGAGACCCAGTACTTC.

The genes are TRBV21-1 and TRBJ1-2; TRBD1, the table's D call, lacks a check against the DNA. TRBV21-1 is a documented pseudogene. This CDR3 region has 17 residues. CDR3 DNA: TGTGCCAGCAGCAAAGCGCAGGGAAAGGTTTCTGGCTATGGCTACACCTTC. Its protein product is CASSKAQGKVSGYGYTF.

This clone was seen just once. The J gene is TRBJ1-1, the V gene TRBV2; unclear D gene. Germline CDR1 and CDR2: SNHLY and FYNNEI. The V and J ends lost 5 bases and 2 bases respectively, with 9 bases between them. The CDR3 runs 13 residues. The CDR3 DNA reads as TGTGCCAGCAGTCAGGCAGTCAACACTGAAGCTTTCTTT. Its translation is CASSQAVNTEAFF. Supplemented by reference TRBV2 and TRBJ1-1, the full variable domain reads EPEVTQTPSHQVTQMGQEVILRCVPISNHLYFYWYRQILGQKVEFLVSFYNNEISEKSEIFDDQFSVERPDGSNFTLKIRSTKLEDSAMYFCASSQAVNTEAFFGQGTRLTVV.

The chain is built from TRBV21-1 and TRBJ1-2; the table's D gene call, TRBD1, was not cross checked with the DNA. TRBV21-1 is marked as a pseudogene. The CDR3 covers 16 residues. This chain's CDR3 is CASSKATWDRDQGYTF. Written as DNA, the CDR3 is TGTGCCAGCAGCAAAGCCACCTGGGACAGGGACCAAGGCTACACCTTC.

The rearrangement links TRBV12-3 or TRBV12-4 to TRBJ1-5, with D uncertain. V lost 7 bases to trimming and J lost 7 bases, with 11 bases between them. This CDR3 has 12 amino acids. CDR3 DNA: TGTGCCAGCAACCTTCAGTCCCAGCCCCAGCATTTT. Translation: CASNLQSQPQHF.

CDR3 sequence (DNA): TGTGCCAGCAGCTTGGGCAGAACCTACGAGCAGTACTTC. It is translated as CASSLGRTYEQYF. The genes are TRBV5-5 and TRBJ2-7; no definite D call. The V gene's germline CDR1 is SGHKS and CDR2 YYEKEE (reference sequence). The CDR3 is made up of 13 amino acids. Trimming removed 0 bases at V and 2 bases at J, with 6 bases between.

V gene TRBV28 combines with J gene TRBJ1-2; unclear D gene. With 3 bases removed from V and 8 bases from J, the gap between germline ends came to 10 bases. Germline CDR1 reads MDHEN; CDR2 reads SYDVKM. CDR3 length: 12 amino acids. The CDR3 DNA is TGTGCCAGCAGTTTGAGCTCAACCGGCTACACCTTC. This sequence encodes CASSLSSTGYTF.

The J gene is TRBJ2-1, the V gene TRBV6-5; unclear D gene. This CDR3 has 14 amino acids. V lost 0 bases to trimming and J lost 4 bases, with 7 bases between them. CDR1 is MNHEY and CDR2 is SVGAGI in the germline V gene. This CDR3 reads CASSYSAKYNEQFF. CDR3 bases: TGTGCCAGCAGTTACTCAGCGAAGTACAATGAGCAGTTCTTC.

This chain connects TRBV29-1 to TRBJ2-7; a possible D gene is TRBD2 (6 bases). The CDR3 totals 12 residues. CDR1 SQVTM and CDR2 ANQGSEA come from the germline V gene. Trimming cost V 3 bases and J 0 bases, with 6 bases left between them. The chain's CDR3 is CSVETSSYEQYF. The CDR3 DNA follows: TGCAGCGTTGAGACTAGCTCCTACGAGCAGTACTTC.